This T cell receptor (beta chain) was sequenced for a study of T cells in tumors after PD-1 blockade. The overall study: Daily vismodegib 150 mg continued in a subset of anti-PD-1-treated patients.

The protocol was immunoSEQ multiplex PCR, while the TCRdb copy is restricted to in-frame clones and leaves out a portion. The sample holds under 75,000 clones, approximately 74% seen once. Germline V CDR1 and CDR2: SNHLY, FYNNEI. The CDR3 has 12 residues. V dropped 5 bases and J dropped 8 bases, with 9 bases sitting between them. The V and J genes are TRBV2 and TRBJ1-4; TRBD1 is a possible D gene (5 bases). Specimen: PBMCs, collected after anti-PD-1 treatment. The clonotype comes from a human donor with basal cell carcinoma. The CDR3 DNA sequence: TGTGCCAGCAGTCGGACACTCGAAAAACTGTTTTTT. Translated, it gives CASSRTLEKLFF.